Following are 18 T cell receptor beta chains from one sample sequenced in a study of regulatory T cells in long-lasting Graves disease. The time point denotes: persistent/refractory GD, antithyroid drugs over 5 years with positive TRAb. PBMCs were the source of the RNA used for TCR sequencing. The authors built TCR beta libraries using iRepertoire HTBI primers and Arm-PCR of CDR3 regions. Each CDR3 protein is one row after TCRdb ran MiXCR on the multiplex PCR reads. The table lists fewer than 450,000 distinct CDR3 sequences, around 22% of them singletons. The sample consisted of peripheral blood mononuclear cells (PBMCs), taken when the disease was refractory, from a patient treated with antithyroid drugs. These receptors were taken from a female donor with Graves disease.

This clonotype was observed a handful of times. J is TRBJ1-4 and V is TRBV4-3, with D perhaps matching TRBD1 (5 bases). The CDR3 length is 15 residues. Looked up from germline, CDR1 is LGHNA and CDR2 is YSLEER. V gave up 0 bases and J gave up 7 bases, with 12 bases separating them. CDR3 in amino acids: CASSQEGGATEKLFF. The CDR3 DNA is TGCGCCAGCAGCCAAGAGGGAGGGGCGACTGAAAAACTGTTTTTT.

This clonotype was found a few times. The chain has TRBV20-1 and TRBJ2-5; D is possibly TRBD1 (6 bases). The CDR3 is 14 residues long. The V gene's germline CDR1 is DFQATT and CDR2 SNEGSKA (reference sequence). V was cut by 5 bases and J by 2 bases, with 15 bases left in between. The CDR3 sequence: CSAADHRVQETQYF. CDR3 sequence (DNA): TGCAGTGCTGCAGATCACAGGGTACAAGAGACCCAGTACTTC.

This clonotype has only one observation. The chain is built from TRBV20-1 and TRBJ2-5; 8 nucleotides agree with TRBD1. This CDR3 comprises 14 residues. Germline assignment: CDR1 DFQATT and CDR2 SNEGSKA (reference sequence). The junction had 8 bases not matched to a gene; V was cut back by 7 bases and J by 1 base. The CDR3 nucleotides are TGCAGTGTTTCGGGACAGGCCTTCCAAGAGACCCAGTACTTC. Encoded protein: CSVSGQAFQETQYF.

Concerning this clonotype: One end of the junction is discordant with germline, which a read error may explain. This chain links TRBV18 with TRBJ1-1; 7 nucleotides match TRBD1. This CDR3 region has 16 residues. Germline CDR1 is KGHSH and CDR2 is LQKENI. The CDR3 region is CASSYQVPGQNTEAFF. The CDR3 DNA reads as TGTGCCAGCTCTTACCAAGTACCGGGACAGAACACTGAGGCTTTCTTT.

For this clonotype: The CDR3 carries no conserved terminal phenylalanine or tryptophan, so it likely arises from a read error. The gene calls are TRBV20-1 and TRBJ1-4, with D unresolved. Germline loops: CDR1 DFQATT, CDR2 SNEGSKA (reference sequence). CDR3 length: 17 residues. V was cut by 6 bases and J by 4 bases, with 24 bases left in between. CDR3 coding DNA: TGCAGTGCCCTGTCGCGGGCGGACTACACCATTAATGAAAAACTGTTTTAT. Protein product: CSALSRADYTINEKLFY.

A few counts support this clonotype. This rearrangement joins TRBV30 to TRBJ2-2, with D hard to call. The germline gives CDR1 GTSNPN, CDR2 SVGIG (reference sequence). The V gene lost 3 bases and the J gene lost 3 bases, with 8 bases spanning the gap. The CDR3 length is 13 residues. Here the CDR3 DNA reads TGTGCCTGGAGATGGCAGGACACCGGGGAGCTGTTTTTT. It translates to CAWRWQDTGELFF.

This clonotype has just a few counts. The chain joins TRBV3-1 to TRBJ2-2; tentatively, D is TRBD2 (5 bases). V was pared by 5 bases and J by 7 bases, with 11 bases between. Germline V gene data show CDR1 as LGHDT and CDR2 as YNNKEL (reference sequence). CDR3 size: 13 residues. The CDR3 DNA reads as TGTGCCAGCAGCTCGAACGGAGGCGGGGAGCTGTTTTTT. It is translated as CASSSNGGGELFF.

This clonotype occurred many times. The rearrangement joins TRBV12-3 or TRBV12-4 to TRBJ1-5; no reliable D call. This CDR3 is built from 16 residues. The ends were cut back, 5 bases at V and 3 bases at J, with 17 bases in the middle. The CDR3 protein is CASSPPFGQDNQPQHF. CDR3 nucleotides: TGTGCCAGCAGTCCACCGTTTGGGCAGGACAATCAGCCCCAGCATTTT.

The rearrangement joins TRBV20-1 to TRBJ1-1; no clear D gene. The CDR3 loop spans 14 amino acids. V lost 0 bases and J lost 0, with 8 bases in between. Per germline, CDR1 DFQATT and CDR2 SNEGSKA (reference sequence). CDR3 DNA: TGCAGTGCTAGAGACGCCAGATTGAACACTGAAGCTTTCTTT. Encoded protein: CSARDARLNTEAFF.

The V call is TRBV20-1, the J call TRBJ1-4; D call uncertain. V gave up 6 bases and J gave up 2 bases, with 31 bases separating them. The CDR3 sequence is 20 residues long. Germline V gene data show CDR1 as DFQATT and CDR2 as SNEGSKA (reference sequence). The CDR3 is CSAATILGYAPGSTNEKLFF. CDR3 nucleotides: TGCAGTGCCGCTACAATCCTGGGGTATGCCCCGGGGAGTACTAATGAAAAACTGTTTTTT.

This clonotype has only a few counts. The chain is built from TRBV19 and TRBJ1-1; D possibly corresponds to TRBD1 (5 bases). V lost 3 bases, J lost 4 bases, and 12 bases lay in between. The CDR3 is made up of 14 amino acids. Per germline, CDR1 LNHDA and CDR2 SQIVND (reference sequence). CDR3 amino acids: CASSMSREATEAFF. The CDR3 DNA is TGTGCCAGTAGTATGAGCAGGGAGGCCACTGAAGCTTTCTTT.

This sequence joins TRBV7-8 and TRBJ2-5; maybe TRBD1 (6 bases). CDR3 length equals 15 residues. Germline loops: CDR1 SGHVS, CDR2 FQNEAQ. Trimming pared 5 bases from V and 2 bases from J, leaving 15 bases between. The CDR3 protein is CASSVQGSNQETQYF. The CDR3, as DNA: TGTGCCAGCAGCGTTCAGGGGTCTAATCAAGAGACCCAGTACTTC. Full variable domain (rest looked up from reference TRBV7-8 and TRBJ2-5): GAGVSQSPRYKVAKRGQDVALRCDPISGHVSLFWYQQALGQGPEFLTYFQNEAQLDKSGLPSDRFFAERPEGSVSTLKIQRTQQEDSAVYLCASSVQGSNQETQYFGPGTRLLVL.

In DNA, the CDR3 is TGCAGTGCTAGAGATCCTAAGGGCTACGAGCAGTACTTC. It codes for CSARDPKGYEQYF. This chain joins TRBV20-1 and TRBJ2-7; no clear D. V was shortened by 0 bases and J by 3 bases, with 9 bases between the two germline ends. The CDR3 is 13 residues long. CDR1 is DFQATT and CDR2 is SNEGSKA in the germline V gene (reference sequence).

This clonotype has only a few counts. The chain joins TRBV10-3 to TRBJ2-7, with no clear D. The CDR3 has 13 residues. Between the trimmed V and J ends, which lost 2 bases and 1 base, there was a span of 6 bases. Germline V lookup: CDR1 ENHRY, CDR2 SYGVKD. The CDR3: CAISETASYEQYF. DNA for the CDR3: TGTGCCATCAGTGAGACGGCGTCCTACGAGCAGTACTTC.

This chain joins TRBV7-9 and TRBJ2-5, with D perhaps matching TRBD1 or TRBD2 (5 bases each). CDR1 and CDR2 (germline): SEHNR, FQNEAQ (reference sequence). This CDR3 comprises 15 residues. Trimming cost V 5 bases and J 3 bases, with 16 bases left between them. The CDR3 here is CASSPKGPRKETQYF. The CDR3, as DNA: TGTGCCAGCAGCCCCAAGGGACCGAGGAAAGAGACCCAGTACTTC.

The chain links TRBV10-2 to TRBJ1-2, with no clear D. The CDR3 extends over 13 amino acids. V was cut by 0 bases and J by 6 bases, with 8 bases left in between. CDR1 WSHSY and CDR2 SAAADI come from the germline V gene. The CDR3 region has the DNA TGCGCCAGCAGTGAGTCTATCGGGGATGGCTACACCTTC. Translating it yields CASSESIGDGYTF.

This clonotype showed up just a few times. A read error may produce the germline difference seen at one junction end. The J gene is TRBJ1-5, the V gene TRBV20-1; D not resolved. This CDR3 has 14 residues. CDR1 and CDR2 from the germline V gene are DFQATT and SNEGSKA (reference sequence). The CDR3 nucleotides are TGCAGTGCTGCTCCCGGGGATAGCAATCAGCCCCAGCGTTTT. Protein product: CSAAPGDSNQPQRF.

Note on this clonotype: This could be a read error, since a much larger clone is one nucleotide away. The CDR3 does not end in the conserved phenylalanine or tryptophan, so this is likely a read error. V usage is TRBV6-1 and J usage is TRBJ2-7; D might be TRBD1 (8 bases). The CDR3 consists of 14 residues. Trimming cost V 7 bases and J 4 bases, with 17 bases left between them. Germline CDR1 MNHNS, CDR2 SASEGT. CDR3 bases: TGTGCCAGCAAACAGGGGGGGGCTTGGTACGAGCAGTACCTC. Encoded protein: CASKQGGAWYEQYL.